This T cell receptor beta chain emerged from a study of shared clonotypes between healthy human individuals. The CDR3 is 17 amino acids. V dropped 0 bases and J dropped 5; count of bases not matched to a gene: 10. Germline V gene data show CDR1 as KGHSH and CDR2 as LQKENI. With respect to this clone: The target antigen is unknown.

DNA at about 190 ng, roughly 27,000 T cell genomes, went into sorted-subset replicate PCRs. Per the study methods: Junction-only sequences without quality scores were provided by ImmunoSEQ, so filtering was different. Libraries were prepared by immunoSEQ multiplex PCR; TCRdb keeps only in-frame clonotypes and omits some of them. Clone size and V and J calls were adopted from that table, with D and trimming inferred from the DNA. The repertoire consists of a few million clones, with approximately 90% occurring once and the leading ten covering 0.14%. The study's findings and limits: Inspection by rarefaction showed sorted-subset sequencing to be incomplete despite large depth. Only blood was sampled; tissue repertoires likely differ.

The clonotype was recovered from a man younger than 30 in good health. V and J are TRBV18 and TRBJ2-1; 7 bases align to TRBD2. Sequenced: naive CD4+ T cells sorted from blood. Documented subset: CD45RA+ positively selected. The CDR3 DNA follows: TGTGCCAGCTCACCACCGATTGGCGGGAGCAACAACAATGAGCAGTTCTTC. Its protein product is CASSPPIGGSNNNEQFF.